Listed below are T cell receptor beta chains from one sample, sequenced in a study of T-cell memory formation after mild COVID-19. One entry per CDR3 protein results from TCRdb running MiXCR on the 5' RACE reads. Of around 80,000 distinct CDR3 sequences listed, roughly 13% were seen once; the top ten hold roughly 40%. Sequencing used PBMCs or a T cell subset sorted from them (not recorded which). All receptors come from a man in his late teens or twenties who had mild COVID-19 (a few samples of this study predate the infection). Cell type and time point are not known. The CDR3 runs from the conserved cysteine through the conserved F or W.

v_call	cdr3_length	j_call	cdr3_aa
TRBV6-5	14	TRBJ2-1	CASTRQGTYNEQFF
TRBV7-9	17	TRBJ2-1	CASSTGLAGAQYNEQFF
TRBV27	13	TRBJ1-2	CASSLGQHNGYTF
TRBV27	14	TRBJ2-2	CASSRQAKTGELFF
TRBV4-3	15	TRBJ2-7	CASSQDSGKVYEQYF
TRBV12-3/TRBV12-4	16	TRBJ2-3	CASSSRGGGDTDTQYF
TRBV12-5	12	TRBJ1-2	CASGSRNYGYTF
TRBV9	16	TRBJ2-1	CASSPSDRGSYNEQFF
TRBV6-5	16	TRBJ1-2	CASSYGPQGEGYGYTF
TRBV27	15	TRBJ1-5	CASSLNPRDNQPQHF